This T cell receptor beta chain came from a study of blood T cell repertoires in COVID-19. As for the study in general: Specimens from acute and convalescent COVID-19 originated in the United States, Italy and Spain. T cells, B-cell-depleted T cells, or PBMCs supplied cDNA or gDNA.

In the authors' methods: Nucleated cell counts were estimated from reference gene primer amplification. Generated by immunoSEQ multiplex PCR, the TCRdb table keeps only in-frame clones and is missing some. The DNA was the basis for D and trimming; V, J and clone size are from that table. This table holds 400,000 to 500,000 clones, roughly 84% found once. The receptor was derived from a woman under 30 who had been exposed to COVID-19. The source material was PBMCs or T cells enriched from blood (not recorded which).

The CDR3 DNA sequence: TGTGCCACCAGCAGAGGGCTAGTTGAGACAGGGGCCTACGAGCAGTACTTC. Its protein product is CATSRGLVETGAYEQYF. The chain recombines TRBV15 with TRBJ2-7; 8 bases agree with TRBD1. This CDR3 contains 17 residues. Trimming took 1 base from V and 2 from J; bases not matched to a gene: 10. CDR1 and CDR2 (germline): LNHNV, YYDKDF (reference sequence).